The 28 T cell receptor beta chains below come from one sample, sequenced in a study of blood T cells in healthy people across ages. A second PCR of about 7 to 12 cycles used a sample-barcoded 5' primer and a J-beta primer mix. TCRdb reprocessed the 5' RACE reads with MiXCR, giving one entry per CDR3 protein. The sample records 1.5 million to 2 million distinct CDR3 sequences, 28% being singletons. The sequenced material came from blood. The source of these receptors is a woman aged 25-40 years in good health.

This clonotype was found many times. The chain couples TRBV27 to TRBJ2-1; tentatively, D is TRBD2 (5 bases). V shed 11 bases and J shed 0 bases, with 11 bases lying between them. The CDR3 has 13 residues. The germline V gene has CDR1 MNHEY and CDR2 SMNVEV (reference sequence). Written as DNA, the CDR3 is TGTGCCTCCGGAACTAGCTCCTACAATGAGCAGTTCTTC. Translation gives CASGTSSYNEQFF.

This clonotype was recorded only once. CDR3 sequence (DNA): TGCGCCAGCAGCTCCGGGACTAGCGGGACCTCAGATACGCAGTATTTT. Its translation: CASSSGTSGTSDTQYF. The chain has TRBV5-1 and TRBJ2-3; the match to TRBD2 covers 13 bases. There are 16 residues in the CDR3. The V gene end was trimmed by 3 bases and the J gene end by 4 bases; junction bases not matched to a gene: 5. The germline gives CDR1 SGHRS, CDR2 YFSETQ.

The rearrangement joins TRBV20-1 to TRBJ2-1; TRBD2 matches at 8 bases. The CDR3 sequence is 13 residues long. V gave up 5 bases and J gave up 7 bases; unmatched junction bases: 7. CDR1 is DFQATT, CDR2 SNEGSKA, per germline (reference sequence). This CDR3 reads CSAPRTSRNEQFF. CDR3 DNA: TGCAGTGCTCCCCGGACTAGCAGGAATGAGCAGTTCTTC.

This clonotype was observed a handful of times. DNA for the CDR3: TGTGCCAGCAGCTTAGCTCAGGGAGGGGCCGGGGAGCAGTACTTC. Translating it yields CASSLAQGGAGEQYF. The chain couples TRBV7-6 to TRBJ2-4, with TRBD2 matching 7 bases. Germline trimming cut 0 bases from V and 13 bases from J; bases unmatched to any gene: 12. This CDR3 region has 15 residues. Germline CDR1 is SGHVS and CDR2 is FNYEAQ.

The rearrangement joins TRBV9 to TRBJ2-5; 8 bases match TRBD1. Germline CDR1 SGDLS, CDR2 YYNGEE. The CDR3 runs to 15 residues. J lost 2 bases, V lost 4 bases, and 7 bases had no gene match. CDR3 sequence (DNA): TGTGCCAGCAGCAGGGGACAGGCAATGCAAGAGACCCAGTACTTC. Its translation: CASSRGQAMQETQYF.

This clonotype came up many times. V usage is TRBV14 and J usage is TRBJ2-1; 8 bases fit TRBD2. CDR1 is SGHDN and CDR2 is FVKESK in the germline V gene. The CDR3 runs to 15 residues. After removal of 4 bases from V and 6 bases from J, the junction contained 8 bases not matched to a gene. The CDR3 region is CASSRGGPVLNEQFF. Here the CDR3 DNA reads TGTGCCAGCAGCCGCGGGGGGCCGGTCCTCAATGAGCAGTTCTTC.

The chain's CDR3 is CASSAVYREADTQYF. Here the CDR3 DNA reads TGTGCCAGCAGCGCCGTGTACAGGGAGGCAGATACGCAGTATTTT. The chain is built from TRBV3-1 and TRBJ2-3, with D possibly being TRBD1 or TRBD2 (6 bases each). This CDR3 is 15 amino acids long. V lost 5 bases and J lost 4, with 16 bases in between. Germline V gene data show CDR1 as LGHDT and CDR2 as YNNKEL (reference sequence).

The chain combines TRBV3-1 with TRBJ2-2; D is unresolved. CDR1 and CDR2 from the germline V gene are LGHDT and YNNKEL (reference sequence). Trimming removed 4 bases from V and 6 bases from J, with 12 bases in between. CDR3 size: 14 residues. CDR3 sequence (DNA): TGTGCCAGCAGCCCCCGCTACTCCGCCGGGGAGCTGTTTTTT. This sequence encodes CASSPRYSAGELFF.

The chain recombines TRBV12-3 or TRBV12-4 with TRBJ1-1; 7 positions agree with TRBD1. The CDR3 extends over 13 amino acids. The V and J ends lost 8 bases and 5 bases, in that order; junction bases with no gene match: 8. This CDR3 reads CASLWAGGTEAFF. CDR3 sequence (DNA): TGTGCCAGCCTCTGGGCAGGGGGGACTGAAGCTTTCTTT.

To note about this clonotype: This may come from a read error, since a much larger clone is one base off. The chain links TRBV12-3 or TRBV12-4 to TRBJ2-5; either TRBD1 or TRBD2 may supply D (6 bases each). The CDR3 extends over 14 amino acids. CDR3 nucleotides: TGTGCCAGCAGTCCGCGCACGGGGGCGGGGACCCGGTACTTC. It yields the protein CASSPRTGAGTRYF.

This clonotype showed up just a few times. V and J are TRBV11-2 and TRBJ2-7; tentative D call: TRBD2 (7 bases). This CDR3 has 15 residues. Germline loops: CDR1 SGHAT, CDR2 FQNNGV. V lost 0 bases to trimming and J lost 5 bases, with 14 bases between them. CDR3 sequence (DNA): TGTGCCAGCAGCTTAGATGACCGCGGGGGCCACGAGCAGTACTTC. It yields the protein CASSLDDRGGHEQYF.

The chain is built from TRBV7-2 and TRBJ1-5, with TRBD1 identical over 7 bases. Germline trimming cut 5 bases from V and 0 bases from J; bases unmatched to any gene: 13. The CDR3 sequence is 18 residues long. Germline CDR1 SGHTA, CDR2 FQGNSA. CDR3 sequence reads: CASSGLQGGPYSNQPQHF. The CDR3 DNA follows: TGTGCCAGCAGCGGATTGCAGGGGGGCCCCTATAGCAATCAGCCCCAGCATTTT.

This clonotype has at least ten counts. The gene calls are TRBV21-1 and TRBJ1-2. TRBV21-1 is assigned pseudogene status. This CDR3 is 14 amino acids long. The CDR3 spells CASSRTEGPAGYTF. Written as DNA, the CDR3 is TGTGCCAGCAGCAGGACAGAAGGGCCCGCTGGCTACACCTTC.

This clonotype was observed a handful of times. The chain combines TRBV29-1 with TRBJ2-1; 10 bases are a match to TRBD1. The CDR3 consists of 12 residues. Germline V lookup: CDR1 SQVTM, CDR2 ANQGSEA. V shed 7 bases and J 8 bases; nucleotides not matched to a gene: 5. CDR3 sequence: CSAAGTGDEQFF. CDR3 bases: TGCAGCGCCGCCGGGACAGGGGATGAGCAGTTCTTC.

The chain is built from TRBV19 and TRBJ1-5; no reliable D call. This CDR3 contains 15 residues. V was shortened by 5 bases and J by 0 bases, with 11 bases between the two germline ends. Looked up from germline, CDR1 is LNHDA and CDR2 is SQIVND (reference sequence). CDR3 region: CASSWSAYSNQPQHF. The CDR3 DNA sequence: TGTGCCAGTAGTTGGTCCGCTTATAGCAATCAGCCCCAGCATTTT.

Only a few counts were recorded for this clonotype. The chain recombines TRBV12-3 or TRBV12-4 with TRBJ1-2; 9 nucleotides align to TRBD1. The V segment lost 5 bases and the J segment 4 bases; nucleotides outside the gene matches: 14. The CDR3 runs 17 residues. The CDR3 DNA follows: TGTGCCAGCAGTCCACAGGGGGCCCCACGAATTTTCTATGGCTACACCTTC. This translates into CASSPQGAPRIFYGYTF.

This sequence joins TRBV6-5 and TRBJ2-2; perhaps D is TRBD1 or TRBD2 (6 bases each). The CDR3 length is 18 residues. The V end lost 2 bases, the J end lost 4 bases, and 20 bases lay between the germline ends. The germline V gene has CDR1 MNHEY and CDR2 SVGAGI. CDR3 sequence: CASSYQGWGAFSTGELFF. In DNA form, the CDR3 reads TGTGCCAGCAGTTACCAAGGTTGGGGGGCGTTTAGCACCGGGGAGCTGTTTTTT.

The V call is TRBV5-1, the J call TRBJ2-5; 8 bases fit TRBD1. Germline-derived CDR1 and CDR2 are SGHRS and YFSETQ. The CDR3 length is 15 residues. The ends lost 4 bases at V and 1 base at J; junction bases unmatched: 6. The CDR3, as DNA: TGCGCCAGCAGCCCTGGACAGGGCCCCCAAGAGACCCAGTACTTC. The encoded protein is CASSPGQGPQETQYF. Full variable domain (outside the CDR3, taken from reference TRBV5-1 and TRBJ2-5): KAGVTQTPRYLIKTRGQQVTLSCSPISGHRSVSWYQQTPGQGLQFLFEYFSETQRNKGNFPGRFSGRQFSNSRSEMNVSTLELGDSALYLCASSPGQGPQETQYFGPGTRLLVL.

The rearrangement joins TRBV6-1 to TRBJ2-2; TRBD1 might be the D (6 bases). The ends were cut back, 2 bases at V and 7 bases at J, with 14 bases in the middle. The CDR3 extends over 15 amino acids. Germline-derived CDR1 and CDR2 are MNHNS and SASEGT. The CDR3 sequence: CASSESYREIGELFF. The CDR3 DNA follows: TGTGCCAGCAGTGAATCCTACAGGGAAATCGGGGAGCTGTTTTTT.

The chain's CDR3 is CSAGRGQGASGFF. In DNA form, the CDR3 reads TGCAGCGCTGGGAGGGGACAGGGGGCATCGGGGTTCTTC. This chain connects TRBV29-1 to TRBJ2-1; TRBD1 agrees at 12 bases. Germline-derived CDR1 and CDR2 are SQVTM and ANQGSEA. The CDR3 extends over 13 amino acids. V shed 7 bases and J 15 bases; nucleotides not matched to a gene: 13.

This chain links TRBV6-1 with TRBJ2-5; the D gene is possibly TRBD2 (5 bases). V was trimmed by 1 base and J by 11 bases, leaving 20 bases between them. Germline values: CDR1 MNHNS, CDR2 SASEGT. The CDR3 extends over 15 amino acids. Here the CDR3 DNA reads TGTGCCAGCAGTGAAGTCCGAGGGTCCCCCTACGGGCAGTACTTC. Translating gives CASSEVRGSPYGQYF.

This chain uses TRBV24-1 with TRBJ2-3, with D perhaps TRBD2 (7 bases). Deletions cut 1 base from V and 4 bases from J, with 11 bases between. The CDR3 runs 15 residues. The V gene's germline CDR1 is KGHDR and CDR2 SFDVKD. CDR3 in amino acids: CATSDFSGGPDTQYF. The CDR3 DNA is TGTGCCACCAGTGATTTTTCGGGGGGCCCAGATACGCAGTATTTT.

The chain is built from TRBV12-3 or TRBV12-4 and TRBJ1-5, with D perhaps matching TRBD1 (6 bases). This CDR3 region has 17 residues. Trimming removed 1 base from V and 2 bases from J, with 15 bases in between. CDR3 sequence (DNA): TGTGCCAGCAGTTTAGATACAGGGATGCCCGGCAATCAGCCCCAGCATTTT. The encoded protein is CASSLDTGMPGNQPQHF.

The rearrangement uses TRBV7-9 and TRBJ2-1; 7 bases are a match to TRBD1. Germline loops: CDR1 SEHNR, CDR2 FQNEAQ (reference sequence). V dropped 1 base and J dropped 0; count of bases not matched to a gene: 6. This CDR3 region has 17 residues. CDR3 residues: CASSLDVGGPSYNEQFF. In DNA, the CDR3 is TGTGCCAGCAGCTTAGATGTAGGGGGCCCCTCCTACAATGAGCAGTTCTTC.

This clonotype has a count of ten or more. The chain uses TRBV6-5 and TRBJ2-1; 9 bases map to TRBD2. Germline V gene lookup returns CDR1 MNHEY and CDR2 SVGAGI. The trim removed 8 bases at V and 0 bases at J, leaving 5 bases unmatched. CDR3 length equals 15 residues. CDR3 loop: CASRRLAVSYNEQFF. The CDR3 region has the DNA TGTGCCAGCCGCAGACTAGCGGTCTCCTACAATGAGCAGTTCTTC.

This clonotype was recorded many times. The chain is built from TRBV29-1 and TRBJ2-5; D may correspond to TRBD1 or TRBD2 (6 bases each). There are 14 residues in the CDR3. Germline assignment: CDR1 SQVTM and CDR2 ANQGSEA. V was cut by 4 bases and J by 4 bases, with 16 bases left in between. In nucleotides, the CDR3 is TGCAGCGTTGTACGGGGGTGGGGGCCAGAGACCCAGTACTTC. This gives the protein CSVVRGWGPETQYF.

The chain has TRBV20-1 and TRBJ1-2, with TRBD1 as a possible D gene (5 bases). Germline V gene lookup returns CDR1 DFQATT and CDR2 SNEGSKA (reference sequence). This CDR3 region has 13 residues. Trimming removed 0 bases at V and 8 bases at J, with 13 bases between. Here the CDR3 DNA reads TGCAGTGCTAGAGATTTGGGGGAGATCGGCTACACCTTC. Its protein product is CSARDLGEIGYTF.

This clonotype was seen a few times. The CDR3: CASRDPAGSPLHF. The DNA for the CDR3 is TGTGCCAGCAGGGACCCCGCCGGGTCACCCCTCCACTTT. The chain has TRBV6-5 and TRBJ1-6; D gene unclear. Germline CDR1 is MNHEY and CDR2 is SVGAGI. Between the trimmed V and J ends, which lost 6 bases and 10 bases, there was a span of 13 bases. CDR3 size: 13 residues.